This record concerns one T cell receptor (beta chain) sequence. Its antigen remains undetermined. No base-level quality is on record; no much larger clone is a single base apart. At diagnosis, tumor, uninvolved tumor-adjacent lung and peripheral blood were collected and then preserved as a mix of FFPE and fresh-frozen material. TCR beta CDR3 regions were sequenced from DNA using the immunoSEQ Assay. In the paper's pipeline: To compute T cell density, TCR beta template counts were normalized to usable DNA, which was estimated by amplifying housekeeping genes. Richness was estimated with the preseqR package, extrapolating to 400,000 templates for PBMC samples and 120,000 templates for tissue samples. Clonality was calculated as one minus Pielou's evenness. Tissue-enriched TCRs were identified through differential abundance testing performed on productive amino-acid clonotypes, with a minimum total count of 5 and an alpha of 0.1. The Jaccard Index and the Morisita Overlap Index were used to measure repertoire overlap between compartments. TCR beta CDR3s were clustered by GLIPH together with public tetramer-defined viral CDR3s, and at least three viral sequences plus V-gene enrichment were required for viral motifs. Held by TCRdb, this immuneACCESS table contains in-frame sequences only and omits some clones. Under half of the omission traces to an unresolved V gene where checked; the cause of the rest is unknown. The D gene and trimming were derived from the DNA, and the V and J assignments and clone size from that table. Here the sample has about 13,000 clones; roughly 27% occur a single time. The ten biggest clones cover about 7.2% of the sample.

These data are taken from a study of T cells in localized non-small cell lung cancer (dated by TCRdb to the early 2020s). Looking at the study overall: Comparing tumors with uninvolved tumor-adjacent lungs, the study looked at the T cell repertoires of fewer than 250 patients with early-stage NSCLC. The cohort was made up of approximately 250 treatment-naive NSCLC patients whose localized lung tumors had been resected. A mean age of approximately 70 years was recorded for the NSCLC patients, of whom 120 to 150 were male and around 100 were female.

What the work shows at the level of the full study, not this receptor alone: Higher blood T cell density associated with longer overall survival, while higher adjacent-lung clonality associated with shorter survival. Because multi-region tumor sequencing was not performed, intratumor heterogeneity could not be ruled out. Of the top 100 tumor clones, a median of approximately 60 were detected in paired uninvolved adjacent lung; 28 were also among that lung's top 100. Uninvolved tumor-adjacent lung showed the highest T cell clonality, higher than tumor, which suggests more focused antigenic responses in the uninvolved tumor-adjacent lung. Because of the exploratory design, TCR variables were selected using unadjusted p-values without false-discovery rate correction.

Trimming takes 3 bases from V and 2 bases from J, and the germline ends sit 14 bases apart. The germline V gene encodes CDR1 SGHNT and CDR2 YENEEA. Including the terminal cysteine and phenylalanine, the CDR3 comprises 15 residues. Only the CDR3 part of the read is kept: 45 bases, read in frame from the first base. The TCR originated in a female donor of 60 years or more with stage I lung adenocarcinoma. The V and J genes are TRBV11-3 and TRBJ2-7; there is no confident call for the D gene. Here the sequenced sample was lung tumor tissue, taken before any cancer treatment. The CDR3 in this case is CASSFNLLSAYEQYF. The DNA is TGTGCCAGCAGCTTTAATCTCCTCTCTGCCTACGAGCAGTACTTC.